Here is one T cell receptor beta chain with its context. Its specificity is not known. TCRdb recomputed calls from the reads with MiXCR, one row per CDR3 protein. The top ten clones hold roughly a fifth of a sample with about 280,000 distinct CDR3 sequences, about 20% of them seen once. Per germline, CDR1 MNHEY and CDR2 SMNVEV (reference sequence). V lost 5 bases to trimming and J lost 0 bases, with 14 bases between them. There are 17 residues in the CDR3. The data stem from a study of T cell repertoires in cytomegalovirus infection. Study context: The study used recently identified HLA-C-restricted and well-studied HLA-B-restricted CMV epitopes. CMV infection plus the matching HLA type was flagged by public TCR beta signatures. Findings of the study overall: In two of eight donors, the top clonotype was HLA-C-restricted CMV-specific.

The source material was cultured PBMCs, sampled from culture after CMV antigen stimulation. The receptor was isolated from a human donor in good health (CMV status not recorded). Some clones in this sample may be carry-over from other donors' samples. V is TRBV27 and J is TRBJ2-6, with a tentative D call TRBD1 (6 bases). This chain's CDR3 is CASSPLSQGSGANVLTF. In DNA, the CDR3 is TGTGCCAGCAGTCCGCTTTCACAGGGCTCTGGGGCCAACGTCCTGACTTTC.